The 8 T cell receptor beta chains presented below share a single source sample, sequenced in a study of shared clonotypes between healthy human individuals. Profiling relied on immunoSEQ multiplex PCR, and the TCRdb table lists in-frame clones only, not all of them. Of about 2,500,000 clones detected, around nine tenths appear once; the ten largest clones hold roughly 0.13%. Input material: naive CD4+ T cells sorted from blood. The subset is: CD45RA+ positively selected. These receptors were obtained from a man younger than 30 in good health.

The count of this clone is one. The gene calls are TRBV4-1 and TRBJ2-2; no firm D call. CDR3 length equals 15 residues. Trimming took 0 bases from V and 7 from J, leaving 12 bases between them. Germline CDR1 is MGHRA and CDR2 is YSYEKL. CDR3 residues: CASSQEPGLFGELFF. As DNA, the CDR3 is TGCGCCAGCAGCCAAGAACCTGGGTTGTTCGGGGAGCTGTTTTTT.

The J gene is TRBJ1-6, the V gene TRBV2; perhaps TRBD1 as D (5 bases). Germline V lookup: CDR1 SNHLY, CDR2 FYNNEI. The V end was cut by 0 bases, the J end by 13 bases, with 16 bases between. The CDR3 covers 15 residues. The CDR3 protein is CASSEALQGQSPLHF. In DNA form, the CDR3 reads TGTGCCAGCAGTGAAGCGCTTCAGGGTCAGTCTCCCCTCCACTTT.

The genes are TRBV7-2 and TRBJ2-7; D call uncertain. Germline values: CDR1 SGHTA, CDR2 FQGNSA. V was clipped by 1 base and J by 3 bases, with 7 bases between them. CDR3 length: 13 amino acids. The CDR3 here is CASSLDGVYEQYF. DNA for the CDR3: TGTGCCAGCAGCTTAGACGGTGTCTACGAGCAGTACTTC.

J is TRBJ2-2 and V is TRBV6-6; the match to TRBD1 covers 7 bases. Germline V gene sequence: CDR1 MNHNY, CDR2 SVGAGI (reference sequence). The CDR3 is 15 amino acids. V lost 7 bases to trimming and J lost 0 bases; unmatched junction nucleotides: 5. The chain's CDR3 is CASTPGQTNTGELFF. CDR3 nucleotide sequence: TGTGCCAGCACCCCGGGACAGACGAACACCGGGGAGCTGTTTTTT.

This chain uses TRBV5-4 with TRBJ2-1, with D maybe TRBD1 (5 bases). Germline V gene sequence: CDR1 SGHNT, CDR2 YYREEE (reference sequence). V was clipped by 1 base and J by 0 bases, with 23 bases between them. The CDR3 spans 20 residues. Written as DNA, the CDR3 is TGTGCCAGCAGCTTGTTGACCAGGCAGGGCCAGACCAACTCCTACAATGAGCAGTTCTTC. This sequence encodes CASSLLTRQGQTNSYNEQFF.

This clone was seen just once. The rearrangement links TRBV7-2 to TRBJ1-1, with 9 bases identical to TRBD1. J lost 8 bases, V lost 3 bases, and 7 bases had no gene match. CDR3 length: 14 residues. Germline V gene data show CDR1 as SGHTA and CDR2 as FQGNSA. CDR3 in amino acids: CASSFIFTGGEAFF. As DNA, the CDR3 is TGTGCCAGCAGCTTTATCTTCACAGGGGGCGAAGCTTTCTTT.

The gene calls are TRBV6-5 and TRBJ2-1, with D possibly TRBD1 on 5 matching bases. This CDR3 is built from 14 residues. V shed 5 bases and J shed 2 bases, with 10 bases lying between them. CDR1 and CDR2 from the germline V gene are MNHEY and SVGAGI. CDR3 DNA sequence: TGTGCCAGCAGTCTAGGGGTGGCCTACAATGAGCAGTTCTTC. Amino acid sequence: CASSLGVAYNEQFF.

This rearrangement joins TRBV19 to TRBJ1-6; 10 bases align to TRBD1. Germline trimming cut 4 bases from V and 6 bases from J; bases unmatched to any gene: 6. Per germline, CDR1 LNHDA and CDR2 SQIVND (reference sequence). The CDR3 has 16 residues. The DNA of the CDR3 is TGTGCCAGTAGTAAGGACAGGGGGGCTGGTAATTCACCCCTCCACTTT. Protein sequence: CASSKDRGAGNSPLHF.